By sample share, the clone carrying this T cell receptor (delta chain) is medium-sized (0.01 to 0.1%). The antigen is unknown. These data come from a study of delta chains in infants with herpesvirus infections. Turning to the study itself: The search targeted a public fetal Vdelta1/Vgamma8 clonotype after postnatal CMV infection. Notes on the study in general: CMV-uninfected infants might carry this public clonotype below detection.

From germline, CDR1 is GEAIGNYY and CDR2 EKD. The CDR3 consists of 18 residues. Trimming cost V 0 bases and J 2 bases; bases outside gene matches: 2. Gamma-chain- and delta-chain-specific primers converted PBMC RNA into TCR cDNA. TCRdb re-processed the RT-PCR reads using CATT. Of approximately 400 delta-chain clones in the sample, around 18% were seen once. The chain is built from TRDV2 and TRDJ3, with 11 bases matching TRDD3. Sample: peripheral blood, taken at time point 1 of longitudinal follow-up. The TCR sequence derives from a human donor who was a Ugandan infant, either HIV-exposed or HIV-unexposed (not recorded which). Here the CDR3 reads CACDTVLGDTWDTRQMFF. Here the CDR3 DNA reads TGTGCCTGTGACACCGTACTGGGGGATACCTGGGACACCCGACAGATGTTTTTC.